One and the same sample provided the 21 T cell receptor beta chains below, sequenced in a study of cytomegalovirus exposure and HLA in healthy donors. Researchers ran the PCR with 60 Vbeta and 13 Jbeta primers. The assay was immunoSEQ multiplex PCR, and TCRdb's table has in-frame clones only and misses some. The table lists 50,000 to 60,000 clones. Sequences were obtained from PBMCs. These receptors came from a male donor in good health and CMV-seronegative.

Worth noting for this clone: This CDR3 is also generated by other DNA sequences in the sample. The CDR3 here is CSVGRRTEGTEAFF. DNA for the CDR3: TGCAGCGTTGGTCGACGGACAGAAGGAACTGAAGCTTTCTTT. J is TRBJ1-1 and V is TRBV29-1; possibly TRBD1 for D (6 bases). V lost 4 bases to trimming and J lost 5 bases, with 17 bases between them. The CDR3 runs to 14 residues. Germline CDR1 and CDR2: SQVTM and ANQGSEA.

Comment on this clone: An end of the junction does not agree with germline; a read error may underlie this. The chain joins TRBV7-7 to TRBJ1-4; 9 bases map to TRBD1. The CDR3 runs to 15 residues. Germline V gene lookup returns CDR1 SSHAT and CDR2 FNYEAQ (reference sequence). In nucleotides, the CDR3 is TGTGCTAGCAGTCGCGGACAGGGGCTAGGAGAAAAACTGTTTTTT. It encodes CASSRGQGLGEKLFF.

The CDR3 sequence is CASTPDRYNSPLHF. The CDR3 DNA sequence: TGTGCCAGCACCCCGGACAGGTACAATTCACCCCTCCACTTT. J is TRBJ1-6 and V is TRBV28; 7 bases line up with TRBD1. The trim removed 7 bases at V and 7 bases at J, leaving 7 bases unmatched. CDR1 MDHEN and CDR2 SYDVKM come from the germline V gene. The CDR3 is made up of 14 amino acids.

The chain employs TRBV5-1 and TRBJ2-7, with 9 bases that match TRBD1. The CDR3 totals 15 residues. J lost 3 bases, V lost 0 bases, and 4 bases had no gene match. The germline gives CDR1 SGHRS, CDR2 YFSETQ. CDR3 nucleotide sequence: TGCGCCAGCAGCTTGGGGACAGGGGCCCTCTACGAGCAGTACTTC. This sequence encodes CASSLGTGALYEQYF.

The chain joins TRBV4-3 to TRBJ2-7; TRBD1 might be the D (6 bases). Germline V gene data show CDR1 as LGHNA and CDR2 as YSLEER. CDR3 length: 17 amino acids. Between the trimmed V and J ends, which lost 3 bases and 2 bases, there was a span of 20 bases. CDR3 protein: CASSHFPQRTAPYEQYF. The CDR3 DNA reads TGCGCCAGCAGCCACTTCCCTCAGCGGACAGCACCCTACGAGCAGTACTTC.

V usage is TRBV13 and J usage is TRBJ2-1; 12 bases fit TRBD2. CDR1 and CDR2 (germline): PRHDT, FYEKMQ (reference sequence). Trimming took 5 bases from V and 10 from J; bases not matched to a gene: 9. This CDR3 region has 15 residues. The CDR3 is CASSKTSGSTREQFF. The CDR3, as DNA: TGTGCCAGCAGCAAGACTAGCGGGAGTACACGGGAGCAGTTCTTC.

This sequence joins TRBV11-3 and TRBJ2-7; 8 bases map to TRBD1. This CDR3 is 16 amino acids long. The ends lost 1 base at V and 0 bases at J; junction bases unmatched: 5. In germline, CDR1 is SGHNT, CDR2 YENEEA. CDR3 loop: CASSLGGTGLSYEQYF. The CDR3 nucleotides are TGTGCCAGCAGCTTAGGGGGGACAGGACTCTCCTACGAGCAGTACTTC.

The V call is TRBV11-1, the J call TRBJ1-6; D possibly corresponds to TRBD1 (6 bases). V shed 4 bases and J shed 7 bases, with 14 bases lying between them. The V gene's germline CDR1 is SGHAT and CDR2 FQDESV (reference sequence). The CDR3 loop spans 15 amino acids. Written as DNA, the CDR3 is TGTGCCAGCAGCTCCAACGAAAGGGGGAATTCACCCCTCCACTTT. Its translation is CASSSNERGNSPLHF.

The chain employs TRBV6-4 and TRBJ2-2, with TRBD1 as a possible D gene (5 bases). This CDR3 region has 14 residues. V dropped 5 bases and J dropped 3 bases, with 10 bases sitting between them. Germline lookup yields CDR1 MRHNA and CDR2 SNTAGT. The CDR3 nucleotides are TGTGCCAGCAGTCTTGACAGTTACACCGGGGAGCTGTTTTTT. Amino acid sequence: CASSLDSYTGELFF.

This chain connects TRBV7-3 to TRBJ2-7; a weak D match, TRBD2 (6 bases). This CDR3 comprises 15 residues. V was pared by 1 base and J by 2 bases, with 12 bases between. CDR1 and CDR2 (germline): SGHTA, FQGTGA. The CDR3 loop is CASSLIGGSPYEQYF. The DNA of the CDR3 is TGTGCCAGCAGCTTAATCGGGGGTAGTCCCTACGAGCAGTACTTC.

As DNA, the CDR3 is TGTGCCAGCAGCTTTGGGGAGGAGCAGTACTTC. Its translation: CASSFGEEQYF. V usage is TRBV7-6 and J usage is TRBJ2-7, with D possibly being TRBD2 (5 bases). Trimming left V 3 bases short and J 7 bases short, with 7 bases between. This CDR3 contains 11 residues. Germline CDR1 is SGHVS and CDR2 is FNYEAQ.

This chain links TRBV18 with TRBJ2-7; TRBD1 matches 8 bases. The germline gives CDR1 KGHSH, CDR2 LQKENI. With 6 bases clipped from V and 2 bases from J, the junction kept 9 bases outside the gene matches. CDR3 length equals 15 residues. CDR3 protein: CASSPTGTGAYEQYF. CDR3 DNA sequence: TGTGCCAGCTCCCCCACAGGGACAGGTGCCTACGAGCAGTACTTC.

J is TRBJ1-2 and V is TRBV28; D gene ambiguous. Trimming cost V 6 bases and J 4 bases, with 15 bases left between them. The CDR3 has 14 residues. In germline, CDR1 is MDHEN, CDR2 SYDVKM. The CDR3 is CASSGLRRGYGYTF. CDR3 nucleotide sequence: TGTGCCAGCAGCGGACTTAGGCGCGGCTATGGCTACACCTTC.

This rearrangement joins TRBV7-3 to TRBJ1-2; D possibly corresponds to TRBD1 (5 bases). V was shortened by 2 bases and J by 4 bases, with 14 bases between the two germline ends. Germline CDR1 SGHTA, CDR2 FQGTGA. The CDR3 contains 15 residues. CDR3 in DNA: TGTGCCAGCAGCTTAGGGGGGGGTCCTATCTATGGCTACACCTTC. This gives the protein CASSLGGGPIYGYTF.

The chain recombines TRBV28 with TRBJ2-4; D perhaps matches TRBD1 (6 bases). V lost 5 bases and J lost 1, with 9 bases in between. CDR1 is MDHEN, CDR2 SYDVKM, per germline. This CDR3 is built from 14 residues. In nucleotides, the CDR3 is TGTGCCAGCAGTCAAGACAGGGCCAAAAACATTCAGTACTTC. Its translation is CASSQDRAKNIQYF.

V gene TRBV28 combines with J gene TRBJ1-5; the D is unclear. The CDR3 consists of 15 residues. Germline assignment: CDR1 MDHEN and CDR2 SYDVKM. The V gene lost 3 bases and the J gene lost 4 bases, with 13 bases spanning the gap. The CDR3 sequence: CASSFGVGSNQPQHF. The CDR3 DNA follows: TGTGCCAGCAGTTTCGGGGTGGGGTCGAATCAGCCCCAGCATTTT. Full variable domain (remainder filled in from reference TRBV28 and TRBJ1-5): DVKVTQSSRYLVKRTGEKVFLECVQDMDHENMFWYRQDPGLGLRLIYFSYDVKMKEKGDIPEGYSVSREKKERFSLILESASTNQTSMYLCASSFGVGSNQPQHFGDGTRLSIL.

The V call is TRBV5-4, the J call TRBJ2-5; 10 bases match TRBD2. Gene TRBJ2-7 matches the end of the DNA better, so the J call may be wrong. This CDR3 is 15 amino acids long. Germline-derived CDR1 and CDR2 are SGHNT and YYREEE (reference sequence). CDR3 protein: CASSSGLAESYEQYF. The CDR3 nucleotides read TGTGCCAGCAGCTCAGGACTAGCGGAGTCCTACGAGCAGTACTTC.

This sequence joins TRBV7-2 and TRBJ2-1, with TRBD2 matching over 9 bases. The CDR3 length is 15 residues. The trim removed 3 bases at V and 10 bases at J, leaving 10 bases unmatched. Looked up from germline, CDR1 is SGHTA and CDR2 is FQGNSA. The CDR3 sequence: CASSFNHLTSGEQFF. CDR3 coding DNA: TGTGCCAGCAGCTTTAACCACCTAACTAGCGGGGAGCAGTTCTTC.

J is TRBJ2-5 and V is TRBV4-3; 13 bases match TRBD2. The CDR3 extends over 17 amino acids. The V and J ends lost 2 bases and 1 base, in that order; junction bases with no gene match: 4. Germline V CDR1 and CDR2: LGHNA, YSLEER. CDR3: CASSQQTSGRPQETQYF. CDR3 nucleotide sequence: TGCGCCAGCAGCCAACAGACTAGCGGGAGGCCCCAAGAGACCCAGTACTTC.

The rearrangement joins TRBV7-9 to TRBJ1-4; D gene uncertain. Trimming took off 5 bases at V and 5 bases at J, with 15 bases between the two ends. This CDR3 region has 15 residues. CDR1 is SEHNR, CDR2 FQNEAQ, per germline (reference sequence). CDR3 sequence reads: CASSPEDWWNEKLFF. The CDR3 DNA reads TGTGCCAGCAGCCCCGAGGACTGGTGGAATGAAAAACTGTTTTTT.

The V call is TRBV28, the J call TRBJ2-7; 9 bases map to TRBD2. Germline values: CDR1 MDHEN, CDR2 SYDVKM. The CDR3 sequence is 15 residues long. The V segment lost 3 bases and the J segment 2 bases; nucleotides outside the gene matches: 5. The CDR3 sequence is CASSLLPSGAYEQYF. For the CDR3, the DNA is TGTGCCAGCAGTTTGTTACCTAGCGGGGCCTACGAGCAGTACTTC.